Here is one TCR beta chain with its context. The target antigen is unknown. The data stem from a study of cytomegalovirus exposure and HLA in healthy donors. General study findings and limits: For most TCR beta V segments, an earlier analysis put the productive rate at about 87% or about 30% of the time. Overall, approximately 150 TCR beta chains were annotated as cytomegalovirus-associated. In a later analysis, across HLA loci, associated TCR counts were highest for DRB1, lowest for HLA-C. High specificity and sensitivity for cytomegalovirus status were reported for the classifier.

The CDR3 sequence is 10 residues long. From germline, CDR1 is SEHNR and CDR2 FQNEAQ (reference sequence). Primers: 60 Vbeta forward and 13 Jbeta reverse. Sequenced by immunoSEQ multiplex PCR; TCRdb stores in-frame clones only, minus some. The sample yields about 97,000 clones, approximately 75% seen once. This sequence joins TRBV7-9 and TRBJ2-2; the D gene is possibly TRBD1 (5 bases). This TCR was sampled from a woman aged 40-49 years in good health and CMV-seronegative. The sequencing input was PBMCs. DNA of the CDR3: TGTTCCATGGGGCCCGGGGAGCTGTTTTTT. It codes for CSMGPGELFF.